The 26 T cell receptor beta chains below come from one sample, sequenced in a study of a mutant IDH1 vaccine in newly diagnosed glioma. The time point was: baseline, week 1 (first vaccination visit). Noted treatment: pre-vaccination baseline after standard-of-care therapy. Produced via immunoSEQ multiplex PCR; TCRdb's table is partial and in-frame only. In the table there are tens of thousands of clones, about 83% of which are singletons. The source was PBMCs, collected from a glioma patient treated with radiotherapy, temozolomide or both. Receptors were obtained from a woman between 40 and 50 years old with glioma.

This clone was counted once. This chain connects TRBV7-3 to TRBJ1-1, with 8 bases lining up with TRBD1. CDR3 length: 16 residues. The J segment lost 2 bases and the V segment lost 4 bases, leaving 9 bases of the junction unmatched. Per the germline V gene, CDR1 is SGHTA and CDR2 is FQGTGA. CDR3 protein: CASSSGGQGVNTEAFF. In DNA, the CDR3 is TGTGCCAGCAGCTCTGGAGGACAGGGAGTAAACACTGAAGCTTTCTTT.

The gene calls are TRBV27 and TRBJ2-1; D is perhaps TRBD2 (5 bases). The V end lost 7 bases, the J end lost 5 bases, and 24 bases lay between the germline ends. Germline assignment: CDR1 MNHEY and CDR2 SMNVEV (reference sequence). CDR3 length: 17 amino acids. The CDR3 loop is CASTPRGMAGTHNEQFF. The CDR3 DNA reads TGTGCCAGCACCCCTCGGGGTATGGCGGGCACACACAATGAGCAGTTCTTC.

This clone was detected once. The chain recombines TRBV10-3 with TRBJ1-1; weak D call: TRBD1 (6 bases). The CDR3 extends over 14 amino acids. Per the germline V gene, CDR1 is ENHRY and CDR2 is SYGVKD. Trimming took off 3 bases at V and 4 bases at J, with 12 bases between the two ends. CDR3 bases: TGTGCCATCAGTGAAGTGGGGGCGGGCACTGAAGCTTTCTTT. It is translated as CAISEVGAGTEAFF.

This clone was recorded only once. The rearrangement links TRBV30 to TRBJ1-6, with 9 positions matching TRBD1. The CDR3 is made up of 16 amino acids. V was pared by 6 bases and J by 8 bases, with 14 bases of the junction left unmatched. Germline V gene sequence: CDR1 GTSNPN, CDR2 SVGIG (reference sequence). The chain's CDR3 is CACLVRDRVTDSPLHF. CDR3 sequence (DNA): TGTGCCTGTCTTGTCCGGGACAGGGTGACGGATTCACCCCTCCACTTT.

The rearrangement links TRBV23-1 to TRBJ2-7; the D is unclear. TRBV23-1 is flagged as an ORF with uncertain function. Trimming cost V 7 bases and J 3 bases, with 7 bases left between them. The CDR3 extends over 11 amino acids. CDR3 sequence (DNA): TGCGCCAGCACCGACCTCTACGAGCAGTACTTC. It codes for CASTDLYEQYF.

The chain couples TRBV18 to TRBJ2-5; D is perhaps TRBD1 or TRBD2 (7 bases each). This CDR3 has 20 amino acids. Germline V lookup: CDR1 KGHSH, CDR2 LQKENI. Trimming cost V 3 bases and J 0 bases, with 26 bases left between them. CDR3 protein: CASSPSTGASGATYQETQYF. CDR3 in DNA: TGTGCCAGCTCACCGTCTACAGGGGCAAGCGGGGCAACGTACCAAGAGACCCAGTACTTC. Looking up the rest from reference TRBV18 and TRBJ2-5 gives the full variable domain: NAGVMQNPRHLVRRRGQEARLRCSPMKGHSHVYWYRQLPEEGLKFMVYLQKENIIDESGMPKERFSAEFPKEGPSILRIQQVVRGDSAAYFCASSPSTGASGATYQETQYFGPGTRLLVL.

The CDR3, as DNA: TGTGCCAGCAGCGCCCGGACAGGTAGGGAGCAGTTCTTC. Residues: CASSARTGREQFF. The chain recombines TRBV9 with TRBJ2-1; 7 bases agree with TRBD1. This CDR3 is built from 13 residues. Germline values: CDR1 SGDLS, CDR2 YYNGEE. V lost 3 bases, J lost 10 bases, and 7 bases stayed unmatched.

The chain carries TRBV11-2 and TRBJ1-1; no clear D gene. Germline values: CDR1 SGHAT, CDR2 FQNNGV. CDR3 size: 13 residues. The V and J ends lost 1 base and 5 bases respectively, with 8 bases between them. This CDR3 is CASSLGVETEAFF. CDR3 coding DNA: TGTGCCAGCAGCTTAGGGGTGGAAACTGAAGCTTTCTTT.

The chain is built from TRBV29-1 and TRBJ2-7; possible D gene TRBD1, 6 bases. Trimming cost V 3 bases and J 2 bases, with 14 bases left between them. The CDR3 consists of 14 residues. The germline V gene has CDR1 SQVTM and CDR2 ANQGSEA. Written as DNA, the CDR3 is TGCAGCGTTGAGCTCGGGACACTAACCTACGAGCAGTACTTC. Encoded protein: CSVELGTLTYEQYF.

This clone came up a few times. This chain joins TRBV29-1 and TRBJ1-1; perhaps TRBD1 as D (5 bases). The CDR3 runs to 12 residues. V lost 4 bases and J 0 bases, leaving 6 bases between the germline ends. The V gene's germline CDR1 is SQVTM and CDR2 ANQGSEA. CDR3 DNA: TGCAGCGTTGGGGGCATGAACACTGAAGCTTTCTTT. Translation gives CSVGGMNTEAFF.

V and J are TRBV4-1 and TRBJ2-2, with 7 bases fitting TRBD1. Germline CDR1 is MGHRA and CDR2 is YSYEKL. This CDR3 has 15 residues. With V trimmed by 3 bases and J by 7 bases, 8 bases remained unmatched. The CDR3 sequence is CASSHQTGNSGELFF. DNA of the CDR3: TGCGCCAGCAGCCACCAGACAGGGAATAGCGGGGAGCTGTTTTTT.

The chain uses TRBV5-4 and TRBJ2-5; possible D gene TRBD2, 5 bases. The CDR3 length is 14 residues. CDR1 SGHNT and CDR2 YYREEE come from the germline V gene (reference sequence). V lost 4 bases to trimming and J lost 4 bases, with 14 bases between them. CDR3 nucleotide sequence: TGTGCCAGCAGCCGGGTCCAAGAGGGAGAGACCCAGTACTTC. This translates into CASSRVQEGETQYF.

The rearrangement uses TRBV11-1 and TRBJ2-3, with 7 bases that match TRBD1. The germline CDR1 and CDR2 sequences are SGHAT and FQDESV (reference sequence). The CDR3 is made up of 15 amino acids. V lost 2 bases, J lost 0 bases, and 2 bases stayed unmatched. The CDR3 reads CASSLRDSSTDTQYF. The CDR3 DNA reads as TGTGCCAGCAGCTTAAGGGACAGCAGCACAGATACGCAGTATTTT.

V gene TRBV5-6 combines with J gene TRBJ2-2; D may correspond to TRBD1 or TRBD2 (5 bases each). V was clipped by 2 bases and J by 2 bases, with 13 bases between them. Germline CDR1 reads SGHDT; CDR2 reads YYEEEE. CDR3 length equals 16 residues. The CDR3 DNA reads as TGTGCCAGCAGCTTAATTCGGGACGTAAACACCGGGGAGCTGTTTTTT. Encoded protein: CASSLIRDVNTGELFF.

The V and J genes are TRBV4-1 and TRBJ2-2; the D is unclear. The V end lost 4 bases, the J end lost 0 bases, and 12 bases lay between the germline ends. This CDR3 has 16 residues. The germline V gene encodes CDR1 MGHRA and CDR2 YSYEKL. CDR3 nucleotides: TGCGCCAGCAGCCCCCGTGGGCTCGCGAACACCGGGGAGCTGTTTTTT. Translating gives CASSPRGLANTGELFF.

There are a few counts of this clone. This chain joins TRBV2 and TRBJ2-4, with TRBD2 matching 7 bases. The CDR3 runs to 16 residues. The V gene end was trimmed by 6 bases and the J gene end by 0 bases; junction bases not matched to a gene: 8. From germline, CDR1 is SNHLY and CDR2 FYNNEI. The CDR3 DNA reads TGTGCCAGCAGGGGAGGGGTACTACTAGCCAAAAACATTCAGTACTTC. Its translation is CASRGGVLLAKNIQYF. Using reference TRBV2 and TRBJ2-4 for the parts outside the CDR3, the full variable domain is EPEVTQTPSHQVTQMGQEVILRCVPISNHLYFYWYRQILGQKVEFLVSFYNNEISEKSEIFDDQFSVERPDGSNFTLKIRSTKLEDSAMYFCASRGGVLLAKNIQYFGAGTRLSVL.

The chain combines TRBV12-5 with TRBJ1-1; no clear D. The germline V and J ends were trimmed by 3 bases and 3 bases, with 8 bases remaining between them. The CDR3 consists of 13 residues. Germline lookup yields CDR1 LGHNT and CDR2 FRNRAP. CDR3 sequence reads: CASGFAPDTEAFF. The CDR3 coding sequence is TGTGCTAGTGGTTTTGCCCCCGACACTGAAGCTTTCTTT.

This chain joins TRBV13 and TRBJ2-5, with D perhaps matching TRBD2 (5 bases). Germline V gene lookup returns CDR1 PRHDT and CDR2 FYEKMQ (reference sequence). This CDR3 is built from 14 residues. Trimming took 1 base from V and 1 from J, leaving 7 bases between them. In nucleotides, the CDR3 is TGTGCCAGCAGCTTAGTCGGGGTCCAAGAGACCCAGTACTTC. This sequence encodes CASSLVGVQETQYF.

This clone was detected a few times. The V call is TRBV11-2, the J call TRBJ2-2; TRBD2 matches 9 bases. With V trimmed by 1 base and J by 4 bases, 4 bases remained unmatched. Germline CDR1 and CDR2: SGHAT and FQNNGV. The CDR3 is made up of 16 amino acids. The CDR3 loop reads CASSLVAGGVTGELFF. CDR3 nucleotide sequence: TGTGCCAGCAGCTTAGTCGCGGGGGGGGTCACCGGGGAGCTGTTTTTT.

The chain joins TRBV9 to TRBJ1-2, with 9 nucleotides matching TRBD1. V lost 2 bases and J lost 7; bases outside the gene matches: 12. The CDR3 runs to 16 residues. Germline CDR1 reads SGDLS; CDR2 reads YYNGEE. The DNA of the CDR3 is TGTGCCAGCAGCGTCGCGGGTAAACAGGGGGCAATTGGCTACACCTTC. Amino acid sequence: CASSVAGKQGAIGYTF.

This chain links TRBV11-2 with TRBJ2-5, with D tentatively TRBD2 (5 bases). V was trimmed by 4 bases and J by 5 bases, leaving 20 bases between them. This CDR3 has 16 residues. CDR1 and CDR2 from the germline V gene are SGHAT and FQNNGV. The CDR3, as DNA: TGTGCCAGCAGCTATAGGGCTCCCGCACCGGGGGAGACCCAGTACTTC. Translating gives CASSYRAPAPGETQYF.

This clone was seen a few times. The J gene is TRBJ2-1, the V gene TRBV7-2; no clear D. V was pared by 4 bases and J by 0 bases, with 10 bases between. Per germline, CDR1 SGHTA and CDR2 FQGNSA. The CDR3 runs to 15 residues. In DNA form, the CDR3 reads TGTGCCAGCAGCTATGAGGTTAGCTCCTACAATGAGCAGTTCTTC. This translates into CASSYEVSSYNEQFF.

Only a few counts were recorded for this clone. This chain connects TRBV4-1 to TRBJ2-7; TRBD2 agrees at 11 bases. Trimming removed 1 base from V and 2 bases from J; junction bases left unmatched: 10. The V gene's germline CDR1 is MGHRA and CDR2 YSYEKL. CDR3 length: 18 residues. This CDR3 is CASSQGFSGGAGTYEQYF. CDR3 coding DNA: TGCGCCAGCAGCCAAGGCTTTAGCGGGGGGGCCGGTACCTACGAGCAGTACTTC.

V is TRBV30 and J is TRBJ1-2; 7 nucleotides align to TRBD1. The germline CDR1 and CDR2 sequences are GTSNPN and SVGIG (reference sequence). This CDR3 comprises 15 residues. Trimming took 0 bases from V and 4 from J; bases not matched to a gene: 8. This CDR3 reads CAWSVRDRRTYGYTF. CDR3 sequence (DNA): TGTGCCTGGAGTGTACGGGACAGAAGAACCTATGGCTACACCTTC.

The chain combines TRBV20-1 with TRBJ1-2; no definite D call. CDR3 size: 11 residues. Trimming took 7 bases from V and 10 from J, leaving 16 bases between them. The germline V gene has CDR1 DFQATT and CDR2 SNEGSKA (reference sequence). In DNA form, the CDR3 reads TGCAGTGTCCCAAAGGGATTGGCCTACACCTTC. Translation: CSVPKGLAYTF.

The CDR3 bases are TGTGCCTGGAGTTGGACACATCAAGAGACCCAGTACTTC. Its translation: CAWSWTHQETQYF. The chain combines TRBV30 with TRBJ2-5; D might be TRBD1 (5 bases). Trimming shortened V by 2 bases and J by 2 bases, and 9 bases separated the two germline ends. The CDR3 extends over 13 amino acids. Germline CDR1 and CDR2: GTSNPN and SVGIG (reference sequence).